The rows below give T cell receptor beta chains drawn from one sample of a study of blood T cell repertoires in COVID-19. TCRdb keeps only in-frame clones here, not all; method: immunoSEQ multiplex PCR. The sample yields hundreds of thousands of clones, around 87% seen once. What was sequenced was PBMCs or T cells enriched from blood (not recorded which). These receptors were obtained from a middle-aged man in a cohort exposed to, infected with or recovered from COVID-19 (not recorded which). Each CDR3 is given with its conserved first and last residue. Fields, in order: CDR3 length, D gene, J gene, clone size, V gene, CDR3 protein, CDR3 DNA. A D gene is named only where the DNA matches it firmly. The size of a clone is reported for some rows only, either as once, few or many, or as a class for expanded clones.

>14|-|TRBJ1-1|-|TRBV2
CASSPRGMNTEAFF
TGTGCCAGCAGCCCTAGGGGAATGAACACTGAAGCTTTCTTT
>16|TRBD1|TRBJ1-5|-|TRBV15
CATSRDKGGDNQPQHF
TGTGCCACCAGCAGAGATAAAGGGGGCGACAATCAGCCCCAGCATTTT
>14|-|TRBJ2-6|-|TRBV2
CASGEVSGANVLTF
TGTGCCAGCGGGGAGGTCTCTGGGGCCAACGTCCTGACTTTC
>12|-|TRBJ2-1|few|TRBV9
CASSANYNEQFF
TGTGCCAGCAGCGCAAACTACAATGAGCAGTTCTTC
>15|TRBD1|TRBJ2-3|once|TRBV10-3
CAISERDRGADTQYF
TGTGCCATCAGTGAGAGGGACAGGGGCGCAGATACGCAGTATTTT
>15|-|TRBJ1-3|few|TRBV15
CATSRDISTGNTIYF
TGTGCCACCAGCAGAGATATTAGCACCGGAAACACCATATATTTT
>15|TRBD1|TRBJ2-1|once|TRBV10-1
CASSVTGAISDEQFF
TGCGCCAGCAGTGTTACAGGGGCGATTAGCGATGAGCAGTTCTTC
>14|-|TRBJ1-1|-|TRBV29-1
CSASLQPLNTEAFF
TGCAGCGCTAGTCTCCAACCCCTGAACACTGAAGCTTTCTTT
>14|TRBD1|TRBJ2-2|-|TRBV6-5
CASRATGETGELFF
TGTGCCAGCAGGGCGACAGGGGAGACCGGGGAGCTGTTTTTT
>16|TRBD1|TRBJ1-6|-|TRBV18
CASSPFGTGGESPLHF
TGTGCCAGCTCACCATTTGGGACAGGAGGAGAATCACCCCTCCACTTT
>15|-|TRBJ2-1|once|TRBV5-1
CASSLETSRINEQFF
TGCGCCAGCAGCTTGGAGACTAGTCGGATCAATGAGCAGTTCTTC
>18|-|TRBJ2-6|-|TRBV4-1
CASSQDTRVMSGANVLTF
TGCGCCAGCAGCCAAGATACCCGGGTTATGTCTGGGGCCAACGTCCTGACTTTC
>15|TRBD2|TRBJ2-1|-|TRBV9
CASSVGREGYNEQFF
TGTGCCAGCAGCGTAGGGCGGGAGGGGTACAATGAGCAGTTCTTC
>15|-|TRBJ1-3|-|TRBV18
CASSPQRQDRNTIYF
TGTGCCAGCTCACCTCAAAGACAGGACCGAAACACCATATATTTT
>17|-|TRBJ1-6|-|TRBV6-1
CASSEVVGSSYNSPLHF
TGTGCCAGCAGTGAAGTCGTAGGGAGCTCCTATAATTCACCCCTCCACTTT
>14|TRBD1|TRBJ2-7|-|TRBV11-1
CASSSTDRAYEQYF
TGTGCCAGCAGCTCCACGGACAGGGCCTACGAGCAGTACTTC
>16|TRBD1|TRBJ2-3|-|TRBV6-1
CASSERTGGVPDTQYF
TGTGCCAGCAGTGAGAGGACAGGGGGGGTCCCAGATACGCAGTATTTT
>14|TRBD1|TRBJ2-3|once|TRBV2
CASSEEQGTDTQYF
TGTGCCAGCAGTGAGGAACAGGGGACAGATACGCAGTATTTT
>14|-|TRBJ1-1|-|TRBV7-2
CASSPLQGNTEAFF
TGTGCCAGCAGCCCGCTACAGGGGAACACTGAAGCTTTCTTT
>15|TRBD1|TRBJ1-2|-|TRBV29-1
CSVGGSGTGSQGYTF
TGCAGCGTTGGGGGGAGTGGGACAGGGTCTCAAGGCTACACCTTC